Listed here are 28 T cell receptor beta chains from one sample, sequenced in a study of blood T cell repertoires in COVID-19. Some clones are missing from TCRdb's copy, which holds only in-frame ones; the method was immunoSEQ multiplex PCR. The table lists 450,000 or so clones, 80% to 90% of them singletons. The sample comprised peripheral blood. Receptors originate from a man younger than 35 with COVID-19, enrolled during active disease.

The rearrangement uses TRBV29-1 and TRBJ2-3, with TRBD1 as a possible D gene (7 bases). V lost 8 bases, J lost 6 bases, and 18 bases lay in between. There are 13 residues in the CDR3. Per germline, CDR1 SQVTM and CDR2 ANQGSEA. The CDR3: CSSRVAGGDTQYF. The CDR3 nucleotides are TGCAGCTCAAGGGTGGCAGGGGGGGATACGCAGTATTTT.

The genes are TRBV5-1 and TRBJ2-7, with D possibly matching TRBD1 (5 bases). Trimming left V 2 bases short and J 2 bases short, with 8 bases between. Germline loops: CDR1 SGHRS, CDR2 YFSETQ. This CDR3 contains 13 residues. CDR3 loop: CASSFQDTYEQYF. CDR3 bases: TGCGCCAGCAGCTTCCAGGACACCTACGAGCAGTACTTC.

J is TRBJ1-2 and V is TRBV19, with D perhaps TRBD1 (5 bases). Trimming removed 3 bases from V and 6 bases from J, with 14 bases in between. Germline CDR1 LNHDA, CDR2 SQIVND (reference sequence). There are 14 residues in the CDR3. CDR3 residues: CASSIRDLLDGYTF. CDR3 sequence (DNA): TGTGCCAGTAGTATCCGGGACTTACTAGATGGCTACACCTTC.

The chain combines TRBV10-2 with TRBJ2-3; 10 bases match TRBD2. The CDR3 extends over 16 amino acids. Germline assignment: CDR1 WSHSY and CDR2 SAAADI. Trimming cost V 6 bases and J 3 bases; bases outside gene matches: 9. The CDR3 loop is CASRAPTSGKTDTQYF. The CDR3 coding sequence is TGCGCCAGCAGGGCCCCTACTAGCGGGAAAACAGATACGCAGTATTTT.

This sequence joins TRBV7-2 and TRBJ1-2, with 8 nucleotides matching TRBD1. This CDR3 spans 15 amino acids. The junction had 9 bases not matched to a gene; V was cut back by 5 bases and J by 4 bases. Germline values: CDR1 SGHTA, CDR2 FQGNSA. CDR3 coding DNA: TGTGCCAGCAGCGCCCGACAGGGGAAGGGCTATGGCTACACCTTC. Residues: CASSARQGKGYGYTF.

In regard to this clone: This sample also contains other DNA sequences that code for the same CDR3. The genes are TRBV11-2 and TRBJ2-5; perhaps TRBD2 as D (5 bases). CDR3 length: 13 amino acids. The germline V gene encodes CDR1 SGHAT and CDR2 FQNNGV. V lost 0 bases, J lost 5 bases, and 7 bases lay in between. CDR3 nucleotide sequence: TGTGCCAGCAGCTTAGATAGAGGGGAGACCCAGTACTTC. Its protein is CASSLDRGETQYF. Full variable domain (remainder filled in from reference TRBV11-2 and TRBJ2-5): EAGVAQSPRYKIIEKRQSVAFWCNPISGHATLYWYQQILGQGPKLLIQFQNNGVVDDSQLPKDRFSAERLKGVDSTLKIQPAKLEDSAVYLCASSLDRGETQYFGPGTRLLVL.

In this sample, this clone turned up once. DNA for the CDR3: TGCAGCGTTAGACAGGGTGGAACTAATGAAAAACTGTTTTTT. It is translated as CSVRQGGTNEKLFF. The gene calls are TRBV29-1 and TRBJ1-4; 7 bases fit TRBD1. Germline CDR1 reads SQVTM; CDR2 reads ANQGSEA. This CDR3 has 14 residues. V shed 5 bases, J shed 1 base, and the junction held 4 bases outside the gene matches.

V usage is TRBV15 and J usage is TRBJ1-2, with TRBD1 matching over 8 bases. J was trimmed by 1 base and V by 5 bases; bases with no gene match: 6. The germline V gene has CDR1 LNHNV and CDR2 YYDKDF (reference sequence). CDR3 length: 15 residues. The CDR3 sequence: CATSLRDRSNYGYTF. Here the CDR3 DNA reads TGTGCCACCAGCCTCCGGGACAGGAGTAACTATGGCTACACCTTC.

The chain uses TRBV14 and TRBJ2-7; 7 nucleotides match TRBD1. CDR1 SGHDN and CDR2 FVKESK come from the germline V gene. V shed 1 base and J 3 bases; nucleotides not matched to a gene: 6. CDR3 length equals 15 residues. The CDR3 is CASSQGQGWVYEQYF. DNA for the CDR3: TGTGCCAGCAGCCAAGGACAGGGCTGGGTCTACGAGCAGTACTTC.

This chain connects TRBV6-5 to TRBJ1-5; D call uncertain. The CDR3 covers 13 residues. Trimming cost V 5 bases and J 11 bases, with 16 bases left between them. CDR1 and CDR2 from the germline V gene are MNHEY and SVGAGI. DNA for the CDR3: TGTGCCAGCAGTCCCAATACGGGTCGGGCCCAGCATTTT. Protein: CASSPNTGRAQHF.

The chain couples TRBV24-1 to TRBJ2-7; 11 nucleotides line up with TRBD1. The J segment lost 5 bases and the V segment lost 1 base, leaving 3 bases of the junction unmatched. The CDR3 runs 15 residues. Germline lookup yields CDR1 KGHDR and CDR2 SFDVKD. The CDR3: CATSDFRDRGNEQYF. The CDR3, as DNA: TGTGCCACCAGTGATTTTCGGGACAGGGGGAACGAGCAGTACTTC.

The chain has TRBV4-2 and TRBJ2-7; TRBD2 aligns across 10 bases. CDR1 is LGHNA, CDR2 YNFKEQ, per germline. The J segment lost 2 bases and the V segment lost 4 bases, leaving 11 bases of the junction unmatched. The CDR3 runs to 17 residues. Here the CDR3 reads CASSPNEGSGRAYEQYF. The CDR3 region has the DNA TGTGCCAGCAGCCCGAATGAGGGAAGCGGGAGGGCCTACGAGCAGTACTTC.

The chain carries TRBV4-1 and TRBJ2-7; D may be TRBD2 (6 bases). The V gene lost 4 bases and the J gene lost 3 bases, with 10 bases spanning the gap. The CDR3 contains 13 residues. Germline values: CDR1 MGHRA, CDR2 YSYEKL. CDR3 coding DNA: TGCGCCAGCAGCCCGGAGGAGGGCTACGAGCAGTACTTC. Its protein is CASSPEEGYEQYF.

J is TRBJ2-7 and V is TRBV5-6, with D possibly TRBD1 on 6 matching bases. The CDR3 length is 16 residues. V dropped 0 bases and J dropped 6 bases, with 19 bases sitting between them. The germline V gene encodes CDR1 SGHDT and CDR2 YYEEEE. Here the CDR3 reads CASSLVQWDMVAEQYF. CDR3 coding DNA: TGTGCCAGCAGCTTGGTTCAGTGGGACATGGTCGCCGAGCAGTACTTC. The full variable domain, its missing parts supplied by reference TRBV5-6 and TRBJ2-7, is DAGVTQSPTHLIKTRGQQVTLRCSPKSGHDTVSWYQQALGQGPQFIFQYYEEEERQRGNFPDRFSGHQFPNYSSELNVNALLLGDSALYLCASSLVQWDMVAEQYFGPGTRLTVT.

This clone was recorded once. The chain recombines TRBV5-4 with TRBJ1-1; 10 bases are a match to TRBD1. V shed 0 bases and J 5 bases; nucleotides not matched to a gene: 1. CDR1 and CDR2 (germline): SGHNT, YYREEE (reference sequence). The CDR3 sequence is 14 residues long. CDR3 in DNA: TGTGCCAGCAGCTTGGGACAGGGGGCAACTGAAGCTTTCTTT. Translation gives CASSLGQGATEAFF.

This rearrangement joins TRBV15 to TRBJ1-5; TRBD1 agrees at 9 bases. CDR3 length: 19 residues. CDR1 is LNHNV and CDR2 is YYDKDF in the germline V gene (reference sequence). V was clipped by 0 bases and J by 3 bases; unmatched bases: 12. The DNA of the CDR3 is TGTGCCACCAGCAGAGAAAGTCTGCGGGACAGGGTTTTCAATCAGCCCCAGCATTTT. Residues: CATSRESLRDRVFNQPQHF.

The chain uses TRBV29-1 and TRBJ2-5, with D possibly being TRBD1 (6 bases). V lost 7 bases to trimming and J lost 2 bases, with 23 bases between them. The CDR3 totals 16 residues. Germline CDR1 SQVTM, CDR2 ANQGSEA. The CDR3 spells CSAVVLGARPQETQYF. CDR3 coding DNA: TGCAGCGCCGTTGTATTGGGGGCAAGACCTCAAGAGACCCAGTACTTC.

The chain has TRBV7-9 and TRBJ1-3, with a possible D match to TRBD1 (6 bases). The CDR3 covers 19 residues. The V end was cut by 5 bases, the J end by 0 bases, with 23 bases between. The germline V gene encodes CDR1 SEHNR and CDR2 FQNEAQ (reference sequence). CDR3 residues: CASSPRTDWRRASGNTIYF. CDR3 bases: TGTGCCAGCAGCCCCCGGACAGATTGGCGTAGGGCCTCTGGAAACACCATATATTTT.

This clone was seen just once. The chain uses TRBV5-1 and TRBJ2-7; 7 bases agree with TRBD1. From germline, CDR1 is SGHRS and CDR2 YFSETQ. This CDR3 contains 14 residues. Losses at the gene ends were 4 bases for V and 2 bases for J; bases not matched to a gene: 6. The CDR3 DNA sequence: TGCGCCAGCAGCACGTACAGGGGTACCTACGAGCAGTACTTC. Translated: CASSTYRGTYEQYF.

The rearrangement uses TRBV14 and TRBJ2-5; unclear D gene. Trimming stripped 1 base from V and 7 bases from J, with 7 bases between. This CDR3 comprises 12 residues. Germline lookup yields CDR1 SGHDN and CDR2 FVKESK. This CDR3 is CASSQGEATQYF. The CDR3 DNA sequence: TGTGCCAGCAGCCAAGGTGAGGCGACCCAGTACTTC.

The rearrangement joins TRBV7-9 to TRBJ2-4; D is uncertain. The CDR3 spans 14 residues. The germline V gene encodes CDR1 SEHNR and CDR2 FQNEAQ (reference sequence). Trimming left V 5 bases short and J 0 bases short, with 8 bases between. This CDR3 reads CASSLTEAKNIQYF. The CDR3 bases are TGTGCCAGCAGCCTAACAGAAGCCAAAAACATTCAGTACTTC. The full variable domain, with the rest looked up from reference TRBV7-9 and TRBJ2-4, is DTGVSQNPRHKITKRGQNVTFRCDPISEHNRLYWYRQTLGQGPEFLTYFQNEAQLEKSRLLSDRFSAERPKGSFSTLEIQRTEQGDSAMYLCASSLTEAKNIQYFGAGTRLSVL.

The gene calls are TRBV7-9 and TRBJ1-2; D ambiguous. Trimming removed 2 bases at V and 2 bases at J, with 12 bases between. This CDR3 has 15 amino acids. Germline V gene lookup returns CDR1 SEHNR and CDR2 FQNEAQ (reference sequence). CDR3 in amino acids: CASSLSVLPNYGYTF. CDR3 DNA: TGTGCCAGCAGCTTATCGGTACTGCCCAACTATGGCTACACCTTC.

The chain couples TRBV2 to TRBJ2-1; D may be TRBD2 (7 bases). V gave up 6 bases and J gave up 2 bases, with 14 bases separating them. The length of the CDR3 is 15 residues. Germline CDR1 SNHLY, CDR2 FYNNEI. CDR3 nucleotide sequence: TGTGCCAGCAGGGTGGGAGGGGGAGCCTACAATGAGCAGTTCTTC. As protein: CASRVGGGAYNEQFF. Drawing the rest from reference TRBV2 and TRBJ2-1, the complete variable domain is EPEVTQTPSHQVTQMGQEVILRCVPISNHLYFYWYRQILGQKVEFLVSFYNNEISEKSEIFDDQFSVERPDGSNFTLKIRSTKLEDSAMYFCASRVGGGAYNEQFFGPGTRLTVL.

The chain couples TRBV19 to TRBJ1-2; TRBD1 is a possible D gene (6 bases). Germline values: CDR1 LNHDA, CDR2 SQIVND (reference sequence). The CDR3 loop spans 15 amino acids. Trimming removed 7 bases from V and 5 bases from J, with 20 bases in between. CDR3 sequence (DNA): TGTGCCAGTACCCCTTGGAACAGGGCTGGATATGGCTACACCTTC. This codes for CASTPWNRAGYGYTF.

This chain connects TRBV18 to TRBJ1-4; 8 nucleotides agree with TRBD1. CDR1 KGHSH and CDR2 LQKENI come from the germline V gene. With V trimmed by 3 bases and J by 7 bases, 13 bases remained unmatched. This CDR3 is 17 amino acids long. The CDR3 spells CASSPTNLDRVFEKLFF. For the CDR3, the DNA is TGTGCCAGCTCACCTACGAACTTGGACAGGGTTTTTGAAAAACTGTTTTTT.

The chain is built from TRBV2 and TRBJ2-3; tentatively, D is TRBD2 (6 bases). CDR1 is SNHLY and CDR2 is FYNNEI in the germline V gene. Trimming took off 8 bases at V and 2 bases at J, with 17 bases between the two ends. The CDR3 is 15 amino acids. The CDR3 reads CASGGLAVNTDTQYF. The CDR3 nucleotides read TGTGCCAGCGGAGGGCTGGCGGTCAACACAGATACGCAGTATTTT.

V gene TRBV5-5 combines with J gene TRBJ1-1; a possible D gene is TRBD1 (5 bases). Trimming took 2 bases from V and 5 from J, leaving 10 bases between them. The germline gives CDR1 SGHKS, CDR2 YYEKEE (reference sequence). The CDR3 sequence is 13 residues long. This chain's CDR3 is CASSFGGRTEAFF. Written as DNA, the CDR3 is TGTGCCAGCAGCTTTGGGGGGAGGACTGAAGCTTTCTTT.

The CDR3 loop is CASSSVQSNQPQHF. CDR3 nucleotide sequence: TGTGCCAGTAGTAGCGTACAGAGCAATCAGCCCCAGCATTTT. The gene calls are TRBV19 and TRBJ1-5; no clear D gene. The V end was cut by 4 bases, the J end by 1 base, with 8 bases between. Germline V gene lookup returns CDR1 LNHDA and CDR2 SQIVND (reference sequence). The CDR3 runs to 14 residues.